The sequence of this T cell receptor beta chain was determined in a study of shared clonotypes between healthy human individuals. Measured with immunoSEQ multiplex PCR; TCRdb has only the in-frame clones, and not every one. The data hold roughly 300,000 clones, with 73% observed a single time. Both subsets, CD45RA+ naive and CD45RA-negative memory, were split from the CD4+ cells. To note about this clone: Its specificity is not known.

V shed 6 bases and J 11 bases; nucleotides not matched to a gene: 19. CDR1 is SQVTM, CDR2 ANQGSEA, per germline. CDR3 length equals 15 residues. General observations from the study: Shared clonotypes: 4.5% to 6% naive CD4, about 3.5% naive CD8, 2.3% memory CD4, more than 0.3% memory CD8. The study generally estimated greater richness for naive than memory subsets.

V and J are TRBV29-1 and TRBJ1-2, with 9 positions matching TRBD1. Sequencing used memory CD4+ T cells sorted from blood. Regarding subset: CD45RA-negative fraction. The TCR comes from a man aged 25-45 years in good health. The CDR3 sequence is CSVSGQGVGGSGYTF. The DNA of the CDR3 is TGCAGCGTGTCGGGACAGGGAGTAGGTGGGTCCGGTTACACCTTC.